In this sample, the clone carrying this TCR beta chain turned up many times. The sample originates from a study of early T cells in non-severe SARS-CoV-2 infection. As for the study in general: Unpaired chains resulted from sequencing bulk RNA of unsorted whole blood.

This CDR3 has 14 amino acids. V shed 6 bases, J shed 9 bases, and the junction held 11 bases outside the gene matches. Germline V gene data show CDR1 as MNHEY and CDR2 as SVGAGI. Attachment of unique molecular identifiers to individual cDNA molecules was performed. TCRdb used MiXCR to reprocess the 5' RACE reads, holding one entry per CDR3 protein. The sample includes roughly 100,000 distinct CDR3 sequences, roughly 15% seen only once; the top ten take 5% to 7.5%. The sample taken for sequencing was whole blood. The receptor was derived from an adult who was a healthcare worker with PCR-confirmed SARS-CoV-2 infection or an uninfected control (not recorded which). The chain is built from TRBV6-5 and TRBJ1-5, with 7 bases that match TRBD1. Here the CDR3 DNA reads TGTGCCAGCAGCGCAGTAGGGGGCCGAGGGCCCCAGCATTTT. Translation gives CASSAVGGRGPQHF.